This TCR beta chain was retrieved from a study of blood T cell repertoires in COVID-19. Sequencing used immunoSEQ multiplex PCR; TCRdb keeps in-frame clones, though not all of them. The sample yields under 150,000 clones, about nine tenths seen once. The germline V gene has CDR1 MNHEY and CDR2 SMNVEV (reference sequence). The germline V and J ends were trimmed by 5 bases and 6 bases, with 11 bases remaining between them. This CDR3 is built from 13 residues. The sample was peripheral blood. The chain joins TRBV27 to TRBJ1-5; the D is unclear. The source is a middle-aged man with active COVID-19. CDR3 region: CASSTSVFQPQHF. The CDR3 nucleotides read TGTGCCAGCAGTACTTCTGTTTTTCAGCCCCAGCATTTT.